This TCR beta chain was captured in a study of cytomegalovirus exposure and HLA in healthy donors. Study findings and constraints: Sequencing depth roughly uniform across donors was assumed in presence/absence analyses. Cytomegalovirus status was reportedly diagnosed by the classifier with high specificity and sensitivity. When a later analysis was performed, an Asian-associated ancestry cluster reportedly had fewer N-insertions than the approximately 700-donor mean.

It was with 60 Vbeta and 13 Jbeta primers that the PCR ran. Profiled with immunoSEQ multiplex PCR; TCRdb holds only in-frame clones, not every one. The sample has over 50,000 clones, around 90% seen once. This clone is a singleton in its sample. What it binds is unknown. Material: PBMCs. The receptor comes from a man aged 25-45 years in good health and CMV-seropositive.

Here the CDR3 reads CASSLDQDYEQYF. CDR3 sequence (DNA): TGTGCCAGCAGCTTGGATCAGGACTACGAGCAGTACTTC. The rearrangement joins TRBV5-6 to TRBJ2-7; no reliable D call. This CDR3 comprises 13 residues. V lost 0 bases and J 3 bases, leaving 7 bases between the germline ends. CDR1 is SGHDT and CDR2 is YYEEEE in the germline V gene.